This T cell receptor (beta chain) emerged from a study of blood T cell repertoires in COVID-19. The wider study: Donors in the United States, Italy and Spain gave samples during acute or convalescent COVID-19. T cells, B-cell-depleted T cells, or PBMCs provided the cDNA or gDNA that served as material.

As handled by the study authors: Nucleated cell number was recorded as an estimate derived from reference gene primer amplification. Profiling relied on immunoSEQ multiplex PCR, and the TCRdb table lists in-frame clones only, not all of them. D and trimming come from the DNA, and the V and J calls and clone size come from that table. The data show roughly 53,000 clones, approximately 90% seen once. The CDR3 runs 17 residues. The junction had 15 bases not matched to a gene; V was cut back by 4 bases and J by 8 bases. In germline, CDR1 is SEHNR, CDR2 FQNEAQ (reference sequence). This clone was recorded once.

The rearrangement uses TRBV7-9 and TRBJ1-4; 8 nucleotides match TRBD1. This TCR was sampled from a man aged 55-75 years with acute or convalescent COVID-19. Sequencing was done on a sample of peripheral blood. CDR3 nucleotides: TGTGCCAGCAGCTACGTATTCCTGACAGGGGAGGGCGAAAAACTGTTTTTT. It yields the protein CASSYVFLTGEGEKLFF.